Given below is one T cell receptor (beta chain) in context. Its antigen remains unidentified. No base quality values were provided; no much bigger clone lies one nucleotide off. This entry belongs to a study of CD8 T cells in ankylosing spondylitis (dated by TCRdb to 2016 to 2017). Concerning the study at large: To find TCR variants linked to disease, the study profiled T cell receptor beta repertoires in ankylosing spondylitis patients and healthy donors. The full study cohort was made up of approximately 27 ankylosing spondylitis patients and 95 to 130 healthy donors. Peripheral blood was sampled, and synovial fluid was additionally collected from ankylosing spondylitis patients.

Study-wide conclusions, independent of this receptor: A TCR beta motif made up of several highly homologous amino acid variants appeared to be characteristic of blood from ankylosing spondylitis patients. According to the report, matched synovial fluid samples from ankylosing spondylitis patients were significantly enriched for the disease-linked clones. The disease-linked clones showed a CD8+ phenotype and occurred at relatively low frequencies in peripheral blood. Some TCR beta motif variants had previously been reported in synovial fluid and blood of reactive arthritis patients, which suggested common disease-initiation mechanisms.

CDR1 and CDR2 were assigned from the germline V gene (reference sequence) as DFQATT and SNEGSKA. Including cysteine and phenylalanine, the CDR3 has 14 amino acids. Only the CDR3 region is kept as DNA, spanning 42 bases read in frame from base 1. Relative to germline, V is 5 bases shorter and J is 4 bases shorter, with 18 bases between their ends. TCRdb names Illumina HiSeq 2500 as the instrument used. TCR beta libraries were prepared by quantitative 5'-RACE with molecular barcodes. As for the authors' bioinformatics: To identify disease-linked TCR variants, a new computational method was used, one built on a probabilistic model of VDJ rearrangement. TCRdb's own reprocessing of the public reads used fastp at Q25 and MiXCR and kept productive beta chains. Every distinct CDR3 protein forms one entry, paired with its most common genes and DNA. These V and J calls derive from TCRdb rather than the authors' analysis. The sample contains some 800,000 distinct CDR3 sequences, roughly 12% of them found a single time. Of the sample, roughly 0.51% is held by the ten largest clones.

The specimen was blood, either unsorted or a sorted T cell fraction (not recorded which). The chain employs TRBV20-1 and TRBJ2-7; D gene: possibly TRBD2, on 5 matching bases. The TCR comes from a male donor with ankylosing spondylitis. The CDR3 here reads CSAARTGIPYEQYF. The nucleotide sequence is given as TGCAGTGCTGCCCGAACGGGGATCCCTTACGAGCAGTACTTC.